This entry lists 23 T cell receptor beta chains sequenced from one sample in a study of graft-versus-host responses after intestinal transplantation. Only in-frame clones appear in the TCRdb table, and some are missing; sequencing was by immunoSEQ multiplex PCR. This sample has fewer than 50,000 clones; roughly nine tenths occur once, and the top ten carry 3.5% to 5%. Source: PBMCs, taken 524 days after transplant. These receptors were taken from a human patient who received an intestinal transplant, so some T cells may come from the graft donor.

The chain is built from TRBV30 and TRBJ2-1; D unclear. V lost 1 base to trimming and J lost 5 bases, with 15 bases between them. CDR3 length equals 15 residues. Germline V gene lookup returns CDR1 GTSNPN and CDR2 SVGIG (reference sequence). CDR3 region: CAWSGLRPLDNEQFF. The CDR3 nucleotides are TGTGCCTGGAGTGGCCTCAGACCTCTTGACAATGAGCAGTTCTTC.

This CDR3 is CASSPDEDLYYGYTF. The CDR3 nucleotides read TGTGCCAGCAGCCCTGACGAGGACCTTTACTATGGCTACACCTTC. The chain has TRBV5-6 and TRBJ1-2; D gene unclear. V was shortened by 4 bases and J by 3 bases, with 16 bases between the two germline ends. In germline, CDR1 is SGHDT, CDR2 YYEEEE. The CDR3 contains 15 residues.

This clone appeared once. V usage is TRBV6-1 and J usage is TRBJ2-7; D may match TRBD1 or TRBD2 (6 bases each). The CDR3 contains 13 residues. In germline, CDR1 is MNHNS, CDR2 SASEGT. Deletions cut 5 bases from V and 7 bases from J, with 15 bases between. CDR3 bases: TGTGCCAGCAGTCCCCGGGGGCGAGGGGAGCAGTACTTC. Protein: CASSPRGRGEQYF.

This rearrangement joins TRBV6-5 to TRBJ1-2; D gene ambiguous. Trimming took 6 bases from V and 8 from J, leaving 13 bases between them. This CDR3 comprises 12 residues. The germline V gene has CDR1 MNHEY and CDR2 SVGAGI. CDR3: CASSRAGGGYTF. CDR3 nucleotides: TGTGCCAGCAGCCGGGCAGGTGGGGGCTACACCTTC.

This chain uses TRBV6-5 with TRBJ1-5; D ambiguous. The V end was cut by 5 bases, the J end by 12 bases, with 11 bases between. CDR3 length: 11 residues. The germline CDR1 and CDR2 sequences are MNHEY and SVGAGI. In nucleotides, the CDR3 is TGTGCCAGCAGTGCCAATGGGGACCAGCATTTT. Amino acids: CASSANGDQHF.

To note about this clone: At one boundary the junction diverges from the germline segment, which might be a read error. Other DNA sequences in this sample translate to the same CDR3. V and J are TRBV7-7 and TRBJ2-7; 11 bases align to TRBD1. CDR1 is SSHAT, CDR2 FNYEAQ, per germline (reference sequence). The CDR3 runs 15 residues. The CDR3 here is CASSSGQGAGYEQYF. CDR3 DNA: TGCGCCAGCAGCTCTGGACAGGGGGCTGGTTACGAGCAGTACTTC.

The DNA for the CDR3 is TGTGCCAGCAGCTACTTAGGATCAGCCACGCAGTATTTT. Its protein is CASSYLGSATQYF. V gene TRBV9 combines with J gene TRBJ2-3; no definite D call. Germline-derived CDR1 and CDR2 are SGDLS and YYNGEE. The CDR3 extends over 13 amino acids. V lost 4 bases, J lost 9 bases, and 15 bases lay in between.

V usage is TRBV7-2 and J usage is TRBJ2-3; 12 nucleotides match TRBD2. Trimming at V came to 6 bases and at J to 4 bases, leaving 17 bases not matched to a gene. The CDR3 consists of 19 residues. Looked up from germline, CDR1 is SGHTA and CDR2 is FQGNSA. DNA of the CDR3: TGTGCCAGCAGAAACTATCCGGGACTAGCGGGTGTACTTTCAGATACGCAGTATTTT. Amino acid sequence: CASRNYPGLAGVLSDTQYF.

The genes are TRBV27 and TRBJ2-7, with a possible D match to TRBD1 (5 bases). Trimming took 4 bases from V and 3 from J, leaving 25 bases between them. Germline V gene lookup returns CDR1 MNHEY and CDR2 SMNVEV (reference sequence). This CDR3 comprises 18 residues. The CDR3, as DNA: TGTGCCAGCAGTTCTACCCAAGGGGTCGGTCTTAGACGCTACGAGCAGTACTTC. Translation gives CASSSTQGVGLRRYEQYF.

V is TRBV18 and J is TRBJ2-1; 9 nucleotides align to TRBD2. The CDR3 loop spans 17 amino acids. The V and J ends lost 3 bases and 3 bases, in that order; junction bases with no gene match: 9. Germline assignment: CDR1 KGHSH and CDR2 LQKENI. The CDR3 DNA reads TGTGCCAGCTCACCGCCCGGGACTAGCCAGTTCTACAATGAGCAGTTCTTC. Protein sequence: CASSPPGTSQFYNEQFF.

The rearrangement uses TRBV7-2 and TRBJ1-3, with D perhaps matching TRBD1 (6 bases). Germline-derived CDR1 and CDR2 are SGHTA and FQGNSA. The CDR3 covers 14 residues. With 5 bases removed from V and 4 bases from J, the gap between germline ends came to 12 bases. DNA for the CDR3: TGTGCCAGCAGCCCACAGGGTGGGGGAAACACCATATATTTT. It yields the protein CASSPQGGGNTIYF. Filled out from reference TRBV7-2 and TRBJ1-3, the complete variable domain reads GAGVSQSPSNKVTEKGKDVELRCDPISGHTALYWYRQSLGQGLEFLIYFQGNSAPDKSGLPSDRFSAERTGGSVSTLTIQRTQQEDSAVYLCASSPQGGGNTIYFGEGSWLTVV.

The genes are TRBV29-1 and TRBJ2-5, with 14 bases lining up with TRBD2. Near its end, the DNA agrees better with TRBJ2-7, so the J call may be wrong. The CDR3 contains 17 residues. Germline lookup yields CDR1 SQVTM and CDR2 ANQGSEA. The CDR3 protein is CSVRGQGGLAGVYEQYF. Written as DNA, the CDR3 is TGCAGCGTCAGGGGACAGGGGGGACTAGCGGGAGTGTACGAGCAGTACTTC.

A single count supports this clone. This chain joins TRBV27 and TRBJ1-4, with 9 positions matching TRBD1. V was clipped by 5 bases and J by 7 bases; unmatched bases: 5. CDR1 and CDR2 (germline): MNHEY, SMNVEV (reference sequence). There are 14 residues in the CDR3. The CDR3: CASSPRQGGEKLFF. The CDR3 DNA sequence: TGTGCCAGCAGTCCTCGACAGGGGGGTGAAAAACTGTTTTTT.

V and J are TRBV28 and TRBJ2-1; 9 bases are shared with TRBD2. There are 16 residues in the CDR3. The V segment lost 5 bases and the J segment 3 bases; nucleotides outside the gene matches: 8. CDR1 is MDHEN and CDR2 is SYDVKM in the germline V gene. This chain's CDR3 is CASSPLSGRSYNEQFF. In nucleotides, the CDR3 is TGTGCCAGCAGTCCTCTTAGCGGGAGAAGCTACAATGAGCAGTTCTTC.

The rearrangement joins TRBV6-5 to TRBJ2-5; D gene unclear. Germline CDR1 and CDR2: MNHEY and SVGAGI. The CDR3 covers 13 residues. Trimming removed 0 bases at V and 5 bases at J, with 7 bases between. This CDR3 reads CASSYSMSETQYF. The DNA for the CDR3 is TGTGCCAGCAGTTACTCGATGTCGGAGACCCAGTACTTC.

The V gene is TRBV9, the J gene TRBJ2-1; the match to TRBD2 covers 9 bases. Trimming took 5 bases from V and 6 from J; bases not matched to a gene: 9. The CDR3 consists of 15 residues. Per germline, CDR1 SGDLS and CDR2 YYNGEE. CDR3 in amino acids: CASRDEAGGINEQFF. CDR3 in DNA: TGTGCCAGCAGGGACGAGGCGGGAGGGATCAATGAGCAGTTCTTC.

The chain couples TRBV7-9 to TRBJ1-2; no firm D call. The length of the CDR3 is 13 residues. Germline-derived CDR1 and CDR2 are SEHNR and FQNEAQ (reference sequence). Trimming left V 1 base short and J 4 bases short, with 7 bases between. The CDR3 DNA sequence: TGTGCCAGCAGCTTAGAGCCGGTCTATGGCTACACCTTC. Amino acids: CASSLEPVYGYTF.

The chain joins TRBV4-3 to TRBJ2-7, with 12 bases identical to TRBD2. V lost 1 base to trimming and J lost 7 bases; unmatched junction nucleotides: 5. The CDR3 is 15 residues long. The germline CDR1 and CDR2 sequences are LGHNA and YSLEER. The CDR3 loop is CASSQGTSGMSEQYF. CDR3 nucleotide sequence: TGCGCCAGCAGCCAAGGGACTAGCGGGATGTCTGAGCAGTACTTC.

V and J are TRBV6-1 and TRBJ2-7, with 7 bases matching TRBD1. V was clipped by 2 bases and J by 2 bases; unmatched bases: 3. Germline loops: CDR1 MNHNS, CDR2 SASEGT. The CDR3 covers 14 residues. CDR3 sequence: CASSEWTGTYEQYF. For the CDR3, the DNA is TGTGCCAGCAGTGAATGGACAGGCACCTACGAGCAGTACTTC.

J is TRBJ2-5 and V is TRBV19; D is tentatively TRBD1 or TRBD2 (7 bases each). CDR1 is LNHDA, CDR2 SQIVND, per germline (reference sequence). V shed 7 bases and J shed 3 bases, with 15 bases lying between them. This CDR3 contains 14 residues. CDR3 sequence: CASTPGGVEETQYF. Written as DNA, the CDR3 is TGTGCCAGTACCCCAGGGGGGGTAGAAGAGACCCAGTACTTC.

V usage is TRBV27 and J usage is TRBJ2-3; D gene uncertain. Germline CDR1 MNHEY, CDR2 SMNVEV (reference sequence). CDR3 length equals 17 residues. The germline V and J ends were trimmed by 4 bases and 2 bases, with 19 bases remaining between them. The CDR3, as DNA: TGTGCCAGCAGTTCACTCAAGTTCGTTGCCCCCACAGATACGCAGTATTTT. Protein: CASSSLKFVAPTDTQYF.

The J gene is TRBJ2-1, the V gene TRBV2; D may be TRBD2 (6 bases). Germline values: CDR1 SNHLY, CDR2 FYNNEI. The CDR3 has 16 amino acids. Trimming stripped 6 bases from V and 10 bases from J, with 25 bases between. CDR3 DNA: TGTGCCAGCAGACCTCGTCCGGGACTCGCAACGAGCGAGCAGTTCTTC. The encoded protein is CASRPRPGLATSEQFF. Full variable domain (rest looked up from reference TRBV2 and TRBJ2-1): EPEVTQTPSHQVTQMGQEVILRCVPISNHLYFYWYRQILGQKVEFLVSFYNNEISEKSEIFDDQFSVERPDGSNFTLKIRSTKLEDSAMYFCASRPRPGLATSEQFFGPGTRLTVL.

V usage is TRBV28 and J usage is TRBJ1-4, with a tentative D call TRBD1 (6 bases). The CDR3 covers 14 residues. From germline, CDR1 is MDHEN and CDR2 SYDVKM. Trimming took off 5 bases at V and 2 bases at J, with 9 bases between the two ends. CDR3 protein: CASSTGGTNEKLFF. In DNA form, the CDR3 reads TGTGCCAGCAGTACGGGGGGCACTAATGAAAAACTGTTTTTT.